These 21 T cell receptor beta chains share one sample of origin, sequenced in a study of T cell changes during pregnancy in multiple sclerosis. Some clones are missing from TCRdb's copy, which holds only in-frame ones; the method was immunoSEQ multiplex PCR. Here the sample spans approximately 65,000 clones, roughly 89% being singletons. The source material was peripheral blood, sampled in the third trimester of pregnancy. Receptor source: a female donor in good health, enrolled as a control in a pregnancy study.

This clone has only a few counts. The chain links TRBV5-5 to TRBJ1-5; 9 nucleotides line up with TRBD1. Trimming cost V 4 bases and J 3 bases; bases outside gene matches: 5. The CDR3 sequence is 15 residues long. CDR1 SGHKS and CDR2 YYEKEE come from the germline V gene (reference sequence). The CDR3 nucleotides are TGTGCCAGCAGCGGGGGACAGGGAATCAATCAGCCCCAGCATTTT. It translates to CASSGGQGINQPQHF.

The chain employs TRBV19 and TRBJ1-5; 8 bases are a match to TRBD1. This CDR3 contains 13 residues. Germline V gives CDR1 LNHDA, CDR2 SQIVND (reference sequence). With V trimmed by 6 bases and J by 7 bases, 5 bases remained unmatched. The CDR3 loop is CASRDRGGQPQHF. The CDR3 coding sequence is TGTGCCAGTAGAGACAGGGGAGGGCAGCCCCAGCATTTT.

This clone is labeled medium-sized. The J gene is TRBJ1-6, the V gene TRBV4-1; D uncertain. The CDR3 is 17 amino acids. Trimming removed 2 bases at V and 8 bases at J, with 19 bases between. Per germline, CDR1 MGHRA and CDR2 YSYEKL. The CDR3 loop is CASSQYTVIRRYSPLHF. The CDR3 DNA is TGCGCCAGCAGCCAATATACGGTTATCCGGCGGTATTCACCCCTCCACTTT.

This chain uses TRBV20-1 with TRBJ2-3; D is perhaps TRBD1 (5 bases). This CDR3 contains 11 residues. Germline V gene lookup returns CDR1 DFQATT and CDR2 SNEGSKA (reference sequence). The V end was cut by 7 bases, the J end by 3 bases, with 8 bases between. This chain's CDR3 is CSGGRTDTQYF. CDR3 DNA sequence: TGCAGTGGGGGCCGGACAGATACGCAGTATTTT.

This clone has only one observation. This chain links TRBV4-1 with TRBJ2-2, with TRBD1 matching over 9 bases. V lost 1 base to trimming and J lost 3 bases; unmatched junction nucleotides: 9. The CDR3 contains 18 residues. The germline V gene encodes CDR1 MGHRA and CDR2 YSYEKL. CDR3 coding DNA: TGCGCCAGCAGCCAAGGGGGACAGGGTTCGCGAGACACCGGGGAGCTGTTTTTT. Residues: CASSQGGQGSRDTGELFF.

The V and J genes are TRBV7-2 and TRBJ1-1; D gene unclear. The CDR3 covers 14 residues. Looked up from germline, CDR1 is SGHTA and CDR2 is FQGNSA. The V end lost 1 base, the J end lost 2 bases, and 8 bases lay between the germline ends. This chain's CDR3 is CASSLGAGNTEAFF. The CDR3 DNA reads TGTGCCAGCAGCTTAGGGGCTGGCAACACTGAAGCTTTCTTT.

The chain joins TRBV11-3 to TRBJ2-3; TRBD2 aligns across 14 bases. The germline V gene has CDR1 SGHNT and CDR2 YENEEA. Trimming at V came to 3 bases and at J to 0 bases, leaving 11 bases not matched to a gene. The CDR3 extends over 20 amino acids. The CDR3 coding sequence is TGTGCCAGCAGCTTTACGTGGACTAGCGGGGGGCAGGAGAGCACAGATACGCAGTATTTT. Translating it yields CASSFTWTSGGQESTDTQYF.

This chain links TRBV19 with TRBJ1-6, with unresolved D. The CDR3 spans 15 residues. CDR1 and CDR2 from the germline V gene are LNHDA and SQIVND (reference sequence). Trimming pared 2 bases from V and 7 bases from J, leaving 12 bases between. The CDR3 region is CASSIRAGGNSPLHF. CDR3 nucleotides: TGTGCCAGTAGTATAAGGGCAGGAGGAAATTCACCCCTCCACTTT.

As to this clone: The junction differs from germline at one of its ends, possibly a read error. This chain connects TRBV7-2 to TRBJ2-4; no firm D call. Germline V gene sequence: CDR1 SGHTA, CDR2 FQGNSA. The CDR3 totals 12 residues. The CDR3 DNA is TGTGCCAGCAGCGGAGCCGAAAACATTCAGTACTTC. Protein sequence: CASSGAENIQYF.

The rearrangement links TRBV7-3 to TRBJ2-1; tentative D call: TRBD2 (6 bases). V lost 0 bases, J lost 1 base, and 7 bases lay in between. The CDR3 extends over 15 amino acids. Germline V lookup: CDR1 SGHTA, CDR2 FQGTGA. The CDR3 DNA follows: TGTGCCAGCAGCTTAACGGGGGGTTCCTACAATGAGCAGTTCTTC. Its protein product is CASSLTGGSYNEQFF.

The chain has TRBV9 and TRBJ1-5; a possible D gene is TRBD1 (5 bases). The germline V and J ends were trimmed by 4 bases and 6 bases, with 17 bases remaining between them. The CDR3 covers 15 residues. Germline assignment: CDR1 SGDLS and CDR2 YYNGEE. The CDR3 DNA reads TGTGCCAGCAGCCCCAGCGGGGGGGGAAGTCAGCCCCAGCATTTT. Translating it yields CASSPSGGGSQPQHF.

The chain links TRBV20-1 to TRBJ2-7; 8 bases fit TRBD1. This CDR3 region has 10 residues. J gave up 9 bases and V 6 bases, and 4 bases lay outside the gene matches. Germline V CDR1 and CDR2: DFQATT, SNEGSKA (reference sequence). The CDR3 reads CSAGQGGQYF. The CDR3 DNA reads as TGCAGTGCCGGACAGGGAGGGCAGTACTTC.

The J gene is TRBJ2-3, the V gene TRBV28, with TRBD2 as a possible D gene (7 bases). In germline, CDR1 is MDHEN, CDR2 SYDVKM. The length of the CDR3 is 14 residues. Between the trimmed V and J ends, which lost 7 bases and 4 bases, there was a span of 15 bases. CDR3 DNA sequence: TGTGCCAGCAAAGGGGGGGGGCCCCCAGATACGCAGTATTTT. It encodes CASKGGGPPDTQYF.

J is TRBJ1-1 and V is TRBV19, with D possibly matching TRBD1 (5 bases). The CDR3 runs to 13 residues. Germline V lookup: CDR1 LNHDA, CDR2 SQIVND (reference sequence). Trimming pared 8 bases from V and 3 bases from J, leaving 13 bases between. The CDR3, as DNA: TGTGCCAGTCTGGGGGGGGATGACACTGAAGCTTTCTTT. The encoded protein is CASLGGDDTEAFF.

This clone was recorded once. The chain recombines TRBV9 with TRBJ1-2, with 7 bases that match TRBD1. This CDR3 contains 15 residues. From germline, CDR1 is SGDLS and CDR2 YYNGEE. The trim removed 1 base at V and 2 bases at J, leaving 5 bases unmatched. CDR3 in DNA: TGTGCCAGCAGCGTAACCCCGACAGGGAACTATGGCTACACCTTC. Protein: CASSVTPTGNYGYTF.

The chain couples TRBV7-2 to TRBJ1-2; 8 positions agree with TRBD1. Trimming at V came to 3 bases and at J to 8 bases, leaving 11 bases not matched to a gene. Germline V lookup: CDR1 SGHTA, CDR2 FQGNSA. The CDR3 has 15 amino acids. The CDR3: CASSFVGDRSGGYTF. The CDR3 coding sequence is TGTGCCAGCAGCTTCGTAGGGGACAGGTCAGGAGGCTACACCTTC.

This chain uses TRBV19 with TRBJ2-3; 12 nucleotides match TRBD2. The length of the CDR3 is 16 residues. Germline values: CDR1 LNHDA, CDR2 SQIVND (reference sequence). The V and J ends lost 6 bases and 9 bases, in that order; junction bases with no gene match: 13. The CDR3 DNA sequence: TGTGCCAGTAGAATACTAGCGGGGGGTACTTTGGACACGCAGTATTTT. Translating gives CASRILAGGTLDTQYF.

The CDR3 reads CASSLGTGMDTEAFF. Written as DNA, the CDR3 is TGTGCCAGCAGCTTGGGAACAGGGATGGACACTGAAGCTTTCTTT. The chain couples TRBV7-6 to TRBJ1-1; a possible D gene is TRBD1 (6 bases). Germline V gives CDR1 SGHVS, CDR2 FNYEAQ. V was clipped by 3 bases and J by 3 bases, with 14 bases between them. This CDR3 contains 15 residues.

The chain couples TRBV19 to TRBJ1-5; no firm D call. The CDR3 covers 17 residues. The V and J ends lost 1 base and 0 bases respectively, with 13 bases between them. The germline gives CDR1 LNHDA, CDR2 SQIVND (reference sequence). The CDR3 protein is CASSIVRSSNSNQPQHF. Here the CDR3 DNA reads TGTGCCAGTAGTATAGTCCGATCCAGTAATAGCAATCAGCCCCAGCATTTT.

This chain links TRBV29-1 with TRBJ2-6, with a possible D match to TRBD1 (5 bases). CDR3 length equals 15 residues. Germline V lookup: CDR1 SQVTM, CDR2 ANQGSEA. V was shortened by 6 bases and J by 3 bases, with 15 bases between the two germline ends. CDR3 DNA: TGCAGCGTCGAATTGGCAGGGCGTGGGGCCAACGTCCTGACTTTC. It specifies CSVELAGRGANVLTF.

The chain couples TRBV28 to TRBJ2-7; TRBD2 might be the D (7 bases). The V and J ends lost 6 bases and 7 bases respectively, with 16 bases between them. The CDR3 length is 13 residues. Germline-derived CDR1 and CDR2 are MDHEN and SYDVKM. DNA of the CDR3: TGTGCCAGCAGGGGGGGGCAGTCGTTAGAGCAGTACTTC. Encoded protein: CASRGGQSLEQYF.